Described below is a single TCR beta chain sequence and its context. This sample was included in a study of T cell responses to AZD1222 COVID-19 vaccine. About the research overall: Second doses were pooled across both intervals (about 4 or about 12 weeks).

Germline V gives CDR1 SGHTA, CDR2 FQGTGA. This CDR3 has 16 residues. Unmatched junction bases numbered 6, after V lost 2 bases and J lost 1 base. Generated by immunoSEQ multiplex PCR, the TCRdb table keeps only in-frame clones and is missing some. The table includes approximately 76,000 clones, about 91% detected once. The chain has TRBV7-3 and TRBJ2-5; 8 bases fit TRBD1. Sequenced material: peripheral blood, taken on day 0 of AZD1222 vaccination. The sequence was obtained from an adult in good health. This CDR3 reads CASSLGQGLSQETQYF. The CDR3 DNA is TGTGCCAGCAGCTTAGGACAGGGTCTAAGCCAAGAGACCCAGTACTTC. Together with reference TRBV7-3 and TRBJ2-5, the CDR3 gives the full variable domain: GAGVSQTPSNKVTEKGKYVELRCDPISGHTALYWYRQSLGQGPEFLIYFQGTGAADDSGLPNDRFFAVRPEGSVSTLKIQRTERGDSAVYLCASSLGQGLSQETQYFGPGTRLLVL.